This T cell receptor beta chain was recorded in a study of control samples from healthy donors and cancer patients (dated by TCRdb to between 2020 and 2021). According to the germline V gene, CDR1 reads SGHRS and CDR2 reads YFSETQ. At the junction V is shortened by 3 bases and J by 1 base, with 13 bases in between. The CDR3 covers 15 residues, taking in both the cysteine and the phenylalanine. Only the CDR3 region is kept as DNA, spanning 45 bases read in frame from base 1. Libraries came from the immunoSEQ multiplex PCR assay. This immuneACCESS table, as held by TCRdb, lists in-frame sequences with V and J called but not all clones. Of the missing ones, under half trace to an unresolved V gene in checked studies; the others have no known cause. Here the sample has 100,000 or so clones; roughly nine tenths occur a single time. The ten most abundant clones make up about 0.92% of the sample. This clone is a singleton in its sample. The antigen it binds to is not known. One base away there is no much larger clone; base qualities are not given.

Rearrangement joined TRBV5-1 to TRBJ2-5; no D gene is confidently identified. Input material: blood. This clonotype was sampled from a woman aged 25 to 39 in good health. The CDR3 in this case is CASSSGTRSQETQYF. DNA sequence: TGCGCCAGCAGCTCGGGCACACGGAGCCAAGAGACCCAGTACTTC.